Below, one T cell receptor (beta chain) is given with its context. Its antigen is unidentified. Deletions cut 1 base from V and 7 bases from J, with 17 bases between. CDR1 and CDR2 from the germline V gene are DFQATT and SNEGSKA (reference sequence). The length of the CDR3 is 15 residues. These data belong to a study of glioma-infiltrating T cells. Study-level points and caveats: CDR3 overlap between tissue and blood was very small. Non-neoplastic patients had below-expected tissue-blood divergence, while all gliomas exceeded expectation.

The iRepertoire nested amplicon-rescue multiplex PCR amplified TCR alpha and beta CDR3s from RNA. For one-step reverse transcription and amplification, 100-400 ng of tissue mRNA or PBMC total RNA was used. MiXCR, run by TCRdb on the multiplex PCR reads, gives a single entry per CDR3 protein. This sample carries roughly 200,000 distinct CDR3 sequences, roughly 32% of them seen once, and the ten largest clones take around 20%. Sequencing was carried out using glioma tissue, nonneoplastic brain tissue, or PBMCs (not recorded which). This TCR came from a human donor with low-grade glioma or glioblastoma, undergoing nonglioma brain surgery, or in good health (not recorded which). The chain links TRBV20-1 to TRBJ2-1; D may correspond to TRBD1 or TRBD2 (5 bases each). The CDR3 sequence: CSARVALGPPNEQFF. CDR3 sequence (DNA): TGCAGTGCTAGAGTCGCATTGGGACCCCCGAATGAGCAGTTCTTC.